One and the same sample provided the 3 T cell receptor beta chains below, sequenced in a study of T cell repertoires in cytomegalovirus infection. Each CDR3 protein gets one entry after TCRdb re-called the reads with MiXCR. The profile shows about 76,000 distinct CDR3 sequences, approximately 3.7% of them singletons. Sequenced sample: PBMCs. These receptors all come from a human donor in good health (CMV status not recorded). Some clones in this sample may be carry-over from other donors' samples.

This clonotype was observed many times. The chain is built from TRBV7-3 and TRBJ2-1; D unclear. V lost 5 bases and J 0 bases, leaving 11 bases between the germline ends. Per germline, CDR1 SGHTA and CDR2 FQGTGA. This CDR3 region has 15 residues. The CDR3 DNA is TGTGCCAGCAGCCGACTCCCAAGCTCCTACAATGAGCAGTTCTTC. Translated: CASSRLPSSYNEQFF.

This clonotype was picked up many times. The chain joins TRBV6-2 or TRBV6-3 to TRBJ2-7, with D uncertain. CDR1 is MNHEY, CDR2 SVGEGT, per germline. V lost 7 bases and J lost 4, with 11 bases in between. The CDR3 contains 12 residues. This CDR3 reads CASKRTLYEQYF. The DNA of the CDR3 is TGTGCCAGCAAACGGACCCTATACGAGCAGTACTTC.

This clonotype has at least ten counts. CDR3 region: CASRPTGTSDYNEQFF. The CDR3 DNA sequence: TGTGCCAGCAGGCCAACCGGGACTAGCGACTACAATGAGCAGTTCTTC. The chain couples TRBV6-2 or TRBV6-3 to TRBJ2-1; 10 bases match TRBD2. Losses at the gene ends were 6 bases for V and 3 bases for J; bases not matched to a gene: 8. From germline, CDR1 is MNHEY and CDR2 SVGEGT. The CDR3 has 16 residues.